What follows is one T cell receptor (beta chain) and its context. This clone's antigen is unknown. Per-base quality was not reported, and no clone a single base away is much larger than it. TCRbeta CDR3 regions were amplified from genomic DNA by means of the immunoSEQ Assay, a bias-controlled multiplex PCR. From the authors' description of their analysis: Within the assay, amplification of reference gene primers was used to estimate how many nucleated cells each sample contained. To quantify the absolute abundance of each unique TCRbeta CDR3 rearrangement, sequence reads were collapsed and filtered. For each sample, productive Simpson clonality was calculated as the square root of Simpson's diversity index over productive rearrangements. TCRdb obtained this table from immuneACCESS and retained in-frame rearrangements with V and J assigned. These tables miss some clones; where compared with another copy, unresolved V genes account for less than half of the shortfall, and the remainder is unexplained. Clone size and the V and J calls come from that table; the DNA yielded D and trimming. The sample table holds approximately 250,000 clones, of which approximately 82% were seen once. The top ten clonotypes cover 1.2% to 1.5% of the sample.

Samples from volunteer blood donors who had recovered from COVID-19 were contributed by a second Seattle source. The collaborating institutions used their own protocols to collect whole blood in K2EDTA tubes. For TCRbeta analysis, collaborators shipped samples as frozen whole blood, isolated PBMCs, or DNA extracted from either of those sample types. This sample is drawn from a study of blood T cell repertoires in COVID-19 (dated by TCRdb to 2018 to 2021). Describing the broader study: Collaborator samples came from the United States, Italy and Spain and covered acute and convalescent phases of COVID-19. The repertoires were made available in a free public database intended to serve as a resource for research on the immune response to SARS-CoV-2. Where HLA class I and class II types were available, the types were taken from metadata supplied by the sample provider, not from assay-based typing. The sample metadata nearly always contained a de-identified subject ID, COVID-19 status, age in years and sex. The samples were drawn from the first 160 participants of the ongoing ImmuneRACE study and from roughly 1,300 subjects provided by 6 global collaborators. The prospective study material was composed of cDNA or gDNA derived from T cells, B-cell-depleted T cells, or PBMCs. The dataset comprised deeply sampled blood TCRbeta repertoires from subjects exposed to, actively infected with, or recovered from COVID-19.

The CDR3 covers 14 residues, taking in both the cysteine and the phenylalanine. Only CDR3 DNA is held: 42 bases, read in frame from base 1. V has 6 bases trimmed and J has 1 base trimmed; junction bases matching no gene number 5. Reading the germline V gene gives CDR1 KGHSH and CDR2 LQKENI. What the research found in general, with its limitations: The amount of clinical and demographic metadata varied by source and participant and was provided uncurated.

The sequencing sample was made of peripheral blood. The TCR sequence derives from a woman between 40 and 50 years old who had recovered from COVID-19. Recombination joined TRBV18 with TRBJ1-1, with 7 bases aligning to TRBD1. The nucleotide sequence is TGTGCCAGCTCGTCTGGGACAGCGAACACTGAAGCTTTCTTT. Its coded protein is CASSSGTANTEAFF.